This T cell receptor (beta chain) is drawn from a study of CD8+ T cells in alopecia areata. Background on the study: Severity of treated patients was scored by affected scalp percentage.

Findings and limits, study-wide: Between patients, shared TCR sequences were less clear than in mice. This was possibly due in part to HLA diversity in the patient population. Compared with normal scalp, lesional scalp had higher clonality and more expanded CD8+ clones.

After isolation, RNA underwent reverse transcription to generate cDNA as the sequencing template. Profiling relied on immunoSEQ multiplex PCR, and the TCRdb table lists in-frame clones only, not all of them. The sample comprises 150,000 to 200,000 clones, 60% of which are singletons, and about 0.94% rests with the top ten. As regards this clone: As yet, its antigen is unknown.

This sample's treatment: oral pan-JAK inhibitor, 5-10 mg twice daily. The material sequenced was CD4+ T cells sorted from blood, taken at week 24, from a patient treated with tofacitinib. The receptor's source is a human donor with alopecia areata.

The CDR3 DNA follows: TGCGCCAGCAGTGCACAGCACTACGAGCAGTACTTC. The encoded protein is CASSAQHYEQYF. The gene calls are TRBV10-2 and TRBJ2-7; D unresolved. V was clipped by 4 bases and J by 3 bases, with 7 bases between them. CDR1 WSHSY and CDR2 SAAADI come from the germline V gene. The CDR3 totals 12 residues.